This T cell receptor (beta chain) was found in a study of blood T cells in healthy people across ages. Overall study results and limits: Age brought a roughly linear fall in TCR beta diversity measured per million T cells.

A second roughly 6 to 11 cycle PCR used barcoded and J-beta primers. Template switching added a 12-random-nucleotide identifier to every cDNA molecule. A single record per CDR3 protein comes from TCRdb applying MiXCR to the 5' RACE reads. Seen here are about 830,000 distinct CDR3 sequences, around two thirds observed once, and the top ten hold around 30%. Aged roughly 6 to 90, donors were systemically healthy Caucasians from Russia. Per-sample PBMC isolation yielded at least 6.5 million cells. In the case of this clonotype: The antigen is not known.

Sample: blood. The receptor was isolated from a man aged 30 to 39 in good health.

Here the CDR3 reads CASSPVRGPNEQYF. The DNA of the CDR3 is TGTGCCAGCTCACCGGTTAGGGGGCCCAACGAGCAGTACTTC. The chain joins TRBV18 to TRBJ2-4; 7 nucleotides align to TRBD1. The end of the DNA is better explained by TRBJ2-7, so the J call may be wrong. Germline CDR1 is KGHSH and CDR2 is LQKENI. The CDR3 is 14 amino acids.